The T cell receptor beta chain under discussion was sequenced for a study of blood T cell repertoires in COVID-19. There are 15 residues in the CDR3. Trimming removed 0 bases at V and 5 bases at J, with 11 bases between. CDR1 is KGHSH, CDR2 LQKENI, per germline. The table lists this clone with a few counts. Assay used: immunoSEQ multiplex PCR; TCRdb lists only in-frame clones, some missing. The sample contains over 350,000 clones, 88% of which appear only once. This chain links TRBV18 with TRBJ1-5, with D perhaps matching TRBD1 (5 bases). The sample consisted of PBMCs or T cells enriched from blood (not recorded which). The sequence was collected from a woman aged 18-29 years who had recovered from COVID-19. CDR3 sequence reads: CASSPPGRGDQPQHF. The CDR3 DNA reads TGTGCCAGCTCACCACCGGGGCGGGGAGATCAGCCCCAGCATTTT.